The 2 T cell receptor beta chains listed next were all sequenced from one sample in a study of T cell clonotyping in hematopoietic cell transplantation. The time point is: recipient sample about 28 days before transplant, after cytoreduction. The protocol was immunoSEQ multiplex PCR, while the TCRdb copy is restricted to in-frame clones and leaves out a portion. Of around 15,000 clones in the sample, roughly 93% are singletons; the top ten hold around 1.8%. The sequences come from peripheral blood mononuclear cells, collected before stem cell transplant. The source of these receptors is a man aged 18 to 35 with biphenotypic leukemia. Some clones in this sample may be carry-over from other donors' samples.

The J gene is TRBJ2-7, the V gene TRBV6-5; 7 bases are shared with TRBD1. Unmatched junction bases numbered 7, after V lost 3 bases and J lost 2 bases. CDR3 length: 15 residues. Per the germline V gene, CDR1 is MNHEY and CDR2 is SVGAGI. The CDR3 DNA follows: TGTGCCAGCAGTTATAAGGGACAGATACCCTACGAGCAGTACTTC. Translating it yields CASSYKGQIPYEQYF.

This chain links TRBV25-1 with TRBJ1-2; the match to TRBD1 covers 8 bases. The germline CDR1 and CDR2 sequences are MGHDK and SYGVNS. This CDR3 is 13 amino acids long. After removal of 5 bases from V and 4 bases from J, the junction contained 3 bases not matched to a gene. The CDR3 loop reads CASSSGQVYGYTF. The DNA for the CDR3 is TGTGCCAGCAGTTCGGGACAGGTCTATGGCTACACCTTC.